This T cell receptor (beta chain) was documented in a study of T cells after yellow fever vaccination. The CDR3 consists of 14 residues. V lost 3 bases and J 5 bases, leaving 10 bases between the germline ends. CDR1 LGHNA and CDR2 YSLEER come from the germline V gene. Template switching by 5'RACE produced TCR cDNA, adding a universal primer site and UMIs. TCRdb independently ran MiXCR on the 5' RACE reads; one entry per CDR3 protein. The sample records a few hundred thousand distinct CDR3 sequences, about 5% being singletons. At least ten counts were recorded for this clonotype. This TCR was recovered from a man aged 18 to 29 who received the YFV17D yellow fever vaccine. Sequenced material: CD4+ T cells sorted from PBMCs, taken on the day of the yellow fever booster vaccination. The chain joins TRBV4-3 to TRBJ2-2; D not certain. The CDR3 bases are TGCGCCAGCAGCCACCAGGACGAAACCGGGGAGCTGTTTTTT. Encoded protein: CASSHQDETGELFF.